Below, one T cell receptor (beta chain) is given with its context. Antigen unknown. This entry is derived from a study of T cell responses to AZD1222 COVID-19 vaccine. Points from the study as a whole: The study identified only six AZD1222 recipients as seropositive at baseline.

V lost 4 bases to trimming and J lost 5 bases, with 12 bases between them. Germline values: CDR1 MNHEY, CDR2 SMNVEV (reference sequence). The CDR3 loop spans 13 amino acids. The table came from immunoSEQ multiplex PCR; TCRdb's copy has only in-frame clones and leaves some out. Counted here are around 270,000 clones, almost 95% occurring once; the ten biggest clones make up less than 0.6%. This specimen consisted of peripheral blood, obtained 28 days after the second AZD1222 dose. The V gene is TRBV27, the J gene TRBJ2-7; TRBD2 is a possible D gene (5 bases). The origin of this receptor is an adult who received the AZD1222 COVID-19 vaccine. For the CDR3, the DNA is TGTGCCAGCAGTTCGGGAATCGTCAACGAGCAGTACTTC. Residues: CASSSGIVNEQYF.